The 2 T cell receptor beta chains presented below share a single source sample, sequenced in a study of blood T cell repertoires in COVID-19. TCRdb's table, derived via immunoSEQ multiplex PCR, lists solely in-frame clones and lacks some. Found here are over 150,000 clones, approximately 90% of them singletons; the top ten hold roughly 3.9%. Material: peripheral blood. These receptor sequences come from a woman aged 60-75 years who had recovered from COVID-19.

This clone was recorded only once. This chain connects TRBV9 to TRBJ1-6; TRBD1 might be the D (6 bases). Germline CDR1 reads SGDLS; CDR2 reads YYNGEE. The V gene lost 6 bases and the J gene lost 5 bases, with 12 bases spanning the gap. The CDR3 loop spans 14 amino acids. DNA for the CDR3: TGTGCCAGCATGGCAGGGGCAAATAATTCACCCCTCCACTTT. Translated: CASMAGANNSPLHF.

The gene calls are TRBV20-1 and TRBJ2-7; 12 bases match TRBD2. Germline CDR1 is DFQATT and CDR2 is SNEGSKA (reference sequence). The CDR3 extends over 15 amino acids. The V and J ends lost 3 bases and 4 bases, in that order; junction bases with no gene match: 7. The CDR3, as DNA: TGCAGTGCTAGTCCTAGACTAGCGGGGGTTTACGAGCAGTACTTC. This sequence encodes CSASPRLAGVYEQYF.